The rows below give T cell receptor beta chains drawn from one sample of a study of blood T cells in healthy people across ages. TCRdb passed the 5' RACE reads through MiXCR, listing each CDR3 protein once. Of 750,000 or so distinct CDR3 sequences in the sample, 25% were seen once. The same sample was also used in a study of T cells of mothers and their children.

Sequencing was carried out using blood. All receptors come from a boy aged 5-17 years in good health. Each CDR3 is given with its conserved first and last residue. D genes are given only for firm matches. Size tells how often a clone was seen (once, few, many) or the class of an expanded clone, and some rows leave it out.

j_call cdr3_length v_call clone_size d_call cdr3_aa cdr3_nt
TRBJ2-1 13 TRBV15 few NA CATSGDRRSEQFF TGTGCCACCAGCGGCGATCGGCGTAGTGAGCAGTTCTTC
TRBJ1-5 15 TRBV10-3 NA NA CAISEGIRNNQPQHF TGTGCCATCAGTGAGGGCATTAGGAACAATCAGCCCCAGCATTTT
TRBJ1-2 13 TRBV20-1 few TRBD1 CSARDGQEYGYTF TGCAGTGCTAGGGACGGACAGGAGTATGGCTACACCTTC
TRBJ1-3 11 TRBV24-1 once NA CATSKGNTIYF TGTGCCACCAGCAAGGGAAACACCATATATTTT
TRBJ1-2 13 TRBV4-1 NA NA CASSQEPGVGYTF TGCGCCAGCAGCCAAGAACCGGGAGTTGGCTACACCTTC
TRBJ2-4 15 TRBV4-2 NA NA CASSQDCGTKNIQYF TGTGCCAGCAGCCAAGATTGTGGAACCAAAAACATTCAGTACTTC
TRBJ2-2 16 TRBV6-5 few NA CASSSQGSMSTGELFF TGTGCCAGCAGTTCTCAGGGGAGTATGAGCACCGGGGAGCTGTTTTTT
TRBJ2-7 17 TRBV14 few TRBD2 CASSQKPGLPFSYEQYF TGTGCCAGCAGCCAAAAGCCGGGACTACCGTTCTCCTACGAGCAGTACTTC
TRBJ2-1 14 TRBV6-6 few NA CASSYGALFAGEFF TGTGCCAGCAGTTACGGGGCGCTCTTCGCAGGGGAGTTCTTC
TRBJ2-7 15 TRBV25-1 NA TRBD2 CASSDKLAGVYEQYF TGTGCCAGCAGTGACAAACTAGCGGGAGTCTACGAGCAGTACTTC
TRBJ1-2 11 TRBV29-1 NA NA CSVLAVGGYTF TGCAGCGTTCTGGCGGTAGGAGGCTACACCTTC
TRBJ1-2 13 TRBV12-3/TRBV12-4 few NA CASTLGQGLGYTF TGTGCCAGCACCTTAGGCCAGGGACTAGGCTACACCTTC
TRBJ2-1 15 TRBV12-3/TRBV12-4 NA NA CASSGLAPSYNEQFF TGTGCCAGCAGTGGTCTAGCCCCCTCCTACAATGAGCAGTTCTTC
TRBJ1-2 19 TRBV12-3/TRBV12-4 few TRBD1 CASTRGQGAFGRPNYGYTF TGTGCCAGCACTAGGGGACAGGGGGCTTTCGGGCGACCTAACTATGGCTACACCTTC
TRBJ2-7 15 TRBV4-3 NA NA CASSQHPLAAYEQYF TGCGCCAGCAGCCAACATCCACTAGCCGCCTACGAGCAGTACTTC
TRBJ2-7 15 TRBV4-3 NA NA CASSQGRETNYEQYF TGCGCCAGCAGCCAAGGCAGAGAAACTAACTACGAGCAGTACTTC
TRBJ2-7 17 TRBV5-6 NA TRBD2 CASSVRGPSGNFYEQYF TGTGCCAGCAGCGTGAGGGGGCCTAGCGGGAACTTCTACGAGCAGTACTTC
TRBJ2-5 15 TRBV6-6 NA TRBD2 CASSYGTSGEETQYF TGTGCCAGCAGTTACGGGACTAGCGGAGAAGAGACCCAGTACTTC
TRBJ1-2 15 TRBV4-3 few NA CASSQEMGLRYGYTF TGCGCCAGCAGCCAAGAGATGGGACTGCGATATGGCTACACCTTC
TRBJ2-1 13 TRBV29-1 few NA CSVRTVSYNEQFF TGCAGCGTACGGACAGTTTCCTACAATGAGCAGTTCTTC
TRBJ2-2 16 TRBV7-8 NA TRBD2 CASSLDRREGFGELFF TGTGCCAGCAGCTTAGATCGGCGGGAGGGCTTCGGGGAGCTGTTTTTT
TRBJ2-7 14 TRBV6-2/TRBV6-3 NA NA CASSYSGTSYEQYF TGTGCCAGCAGTTACTCCGGGACCTCCTACGAGCAGTACTTC
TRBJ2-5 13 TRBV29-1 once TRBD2 CSVDFGGGETQYF TGCAGCGTTGATTTTGGGGGGGGGGAGACCCAGTACTTC
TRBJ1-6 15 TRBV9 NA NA CASSPRVGDNSPLHF TGTGCCAGCAGCCCGAGGGTAGGGGATAATTCACCCCTCCACTTT
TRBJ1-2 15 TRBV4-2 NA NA CASSPTGKDHYGYTF TGTGCCAGCAGCCCCACAGGGAAAGACCATTATGGCTACACCTTC
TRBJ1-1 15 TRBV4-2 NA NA CASSQDEGLVTEAFF TGTGCCAGCAGCCAAGATGAGGGTTTGGTCACTGAAGCTTTCTTT
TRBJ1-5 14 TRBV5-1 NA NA CASREDPSNQPQHF TGCGCCAGCAGAGAGGACCCAAGCAATCAGCCCCAGCATTTT
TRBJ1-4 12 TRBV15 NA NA CATSGGGEKLFF TGTGCCACCTCGGGGGGCGGTGAAAAACTGTTTTTT
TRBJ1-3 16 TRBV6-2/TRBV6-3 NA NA CASSSGRTSSGNTIYF TGTGCCAGCAGCTCCGGACGGACCTCCTCTGGAAACACCATATATTTT
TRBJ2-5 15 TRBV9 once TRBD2 CASSGGTSGSREQYF TGTGCCAGCAGCGGCGGGACTAGCGGGAGTCGGGAGCAGTACTTC
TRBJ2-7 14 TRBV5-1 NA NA CASSESSKSYEQYF TGCGCCAGCAGTGAAAGTTCGAAATCCTACGAGCAGTACTTC
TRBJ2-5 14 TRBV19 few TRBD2 CASMEVAGVETQYF TGTGCCAGTATGGAGGTAGCGGGAGTCGAGACCCAGTACTTC
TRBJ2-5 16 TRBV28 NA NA CASSSAGAVGKETQYF TGTGCCAGCAGTTCTGCCGGGGCAGTCGGCAAAGAGACCCAGTACTTC
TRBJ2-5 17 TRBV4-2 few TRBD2 CASSQSPPSGLYNEQSF TGTGCCAGCAGCCAGAGTCCCCCTAGCGGACTTTACAATGAGCAGTCCTTC
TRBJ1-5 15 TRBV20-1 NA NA CSARVAEGSNQPQHF TGCAGTGCTAGAGTGGCAGAAGGTAGCAATCAGCCCCAGCATTTT
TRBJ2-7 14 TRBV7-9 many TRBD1 CASSSRDRGYEQYF TGTGCCAGCAGCTCTCGGGACAGGGGTTACGAGCAGTACTTC
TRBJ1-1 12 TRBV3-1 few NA CASSPPREPPFF TGTGCCAGCAGCCCCCCAAGGGAGCCCCCTTTCTTT
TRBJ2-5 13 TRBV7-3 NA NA CASSLLYEGPKVF TGTGCCAGCAGCTTGCTGTACGAGGGACCTAAGGTCTTC
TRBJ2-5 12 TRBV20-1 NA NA CSAATGNGEQYF TGCAGTGCGGCGACTGGGAACGGGGAGCAGTACTTC
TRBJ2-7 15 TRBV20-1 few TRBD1 CSATGTGLSSYEQYF TGCAGTGCCACCGGGACAGGGTTAAGCTCCTACGAGCAGTACTTC
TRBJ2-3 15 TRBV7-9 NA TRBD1 CASSLGRQGANTQYF TGTGCCAGCAGCTTAGGTCGCCAGGGGGCAAATACGCAGTATTTT
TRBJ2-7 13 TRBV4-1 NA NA CASSQDLTYEQYF TGCGCCAGCAGCCAAGATTTAACCTACGAGCAGTACTTC
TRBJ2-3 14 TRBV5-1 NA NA CASSLAAGADTQYF TGCGCCAGCAGCTTGGCCGCAGGGGCGGATACGCAGTATTTT
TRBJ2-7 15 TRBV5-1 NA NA CASSGWRDRTYEQYF TGCGCCAGCAGCGGGTGGAGGGACCGTACCTACGAGCAGTACTTC
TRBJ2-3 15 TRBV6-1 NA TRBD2 CASRLLAGATDTQYF TGTGCCAGCAGACTCTTAGCGGGGGCCACAGATACGCAGTATTTT
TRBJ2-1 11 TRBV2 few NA CATIRDTEQFF TGTGCAACGATCAGGGATACTGAGCAGTTCTTC
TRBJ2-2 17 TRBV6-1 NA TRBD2 CASIRTSGDPNTGELFF TGTGCCAGCATTCGGACTAGCGGGGACCCGAACACCGGGGAGCTGTTTTTT
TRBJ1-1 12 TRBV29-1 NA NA CSVESELPGAFF TGCAGCGTTGAGTCAGAGCTTCCAGGAGCTTTCTTT
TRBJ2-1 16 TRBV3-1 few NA CASSQALPRSYNEQFF TGTGCCAGCAGCCAGGCCCTTCCCCGCTCCTACAATGAGCAGTTCTTC
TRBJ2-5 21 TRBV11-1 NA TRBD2 CASSLAENVVAGGPEQETQYF TGTGCCAGCAGCTTAGCGGAAAACGTAGTAGCGGGAGGGCCGGAACAAGAGACCCAGTACTTC
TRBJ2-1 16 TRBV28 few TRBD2 CASSLFAGGRFNEQFF TGTGCCAGCAGTTTATTCGCGGGGGGGCGTTTCAATGAGCAGTTCTTC
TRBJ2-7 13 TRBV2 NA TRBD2 CASKREGPYEQYF TGTGCCAGCAAGAGGGAGGGTCCTTACGAGCAGTACTTC
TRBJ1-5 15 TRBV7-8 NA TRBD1 CASSFGFTGDQPQHF TGTGCCAGCAGCTTCGGGTTTACAGGGGATCAGCCCCAGCATTTT
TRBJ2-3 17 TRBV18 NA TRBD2 CASSPPIIAGDWDTQYF TGTGCCAGCTCACCACCGATAATAGCGGGAGATTGGGATACGCAGTATTTT
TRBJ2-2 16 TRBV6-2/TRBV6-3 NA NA CASADGGPDAAGELFF TGTGCCAGCGCTGATGGAGGGCCAGATGCTGCCGGGGAGCTGTTTTTT
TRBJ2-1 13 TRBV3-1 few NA CASGAFGANEQFF TGTGCCAGCGGGGCGTTTGGGGCCAATGAGCAGTTCTTC
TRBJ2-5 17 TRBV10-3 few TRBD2 CAISESGTSGFQETQYF TGTGCCATCAGTGAGTCTGGGACTAGCGGTTTTCAAGAGACCCAGTACTTC